These T cell receptor beta chains were read from a single sample in a study of blood T cells in healthy people across ages. TCRdb re-called the 5' RACE reads with MiXCR, one entry per CDR3 protein. The sample carries around 990,000 distinct CDR3 sequences, approximately 26% recorded once. Separately, the same data were catalogued under a study of T cells of mothers and their children.

What was sequenced was blood. The receptors were sampled from a girl aged 2-10 years in good health. Each CDR3 is given with its conserved first and last residue.

j_call	v_call	cdr3_aa
TRBJ2-7	TRBV10-3	CAISETGGSSYEQYF
TRBJ2-1	TRBV7-6	CASSLERTSGRNEQFF
TRBJ2-1	TRBV10-3	CAISEYVSNEQFF
TRBJ1-2	TRBV28	CASTTGDSYGYTF
NA	TRBV9	CASSVPRGAEETQYF
TRBJ1-5	TRBV3-1	CASSQGRGTADQPQHF
TRBJ2-1	TRBV20-1	CSADPRRGGYNEQFF
TRBJ2-7	TRBV10-3	CAISESGSSGLF
TRBJ2-3	TRBV6-1	CASSEDGSTDAQYF
TRBJ1-5	TRBV5-8	CASSFGTGGYQPQHF
TRBJ2-7	TRBV28	CASRRAGREQYF
TRBJ1-1	TRBV5-6	CASSSRQGAGTEAFF
TRBJ1-2	TRBV27	CASRPTDYYGYTF
NA	TRBV19	CASSIGGEQFF
TRBJ2-1	TRBV15	CATSREGRPVGEQFF
TRBJ2-7	TRBV7-9	CASSLGPEQYF
TRBJ1-2	TRBV28	CASSLLGGSNYGYTF
TRBJ2-1	TRBV29-1	CSVVIFPLAGVNEQFF
TRBJ2-5	TRBV29-1	CSVEDYRETQYF
TRBJ2-4	TRBV5-1	CASSLGMQGTIQYF
TRBJ2-7	TRBV7-9	CASSPSELAGGGDEQYF
NA	TRBV27	CASSSQQGYEQFF
TRBJ2-4	TRBV6-6	CASTLGGGANIQYF
TRBJ2-1	TRBV28	CASTSANEQFF
TRBJ2-5	TRBV29-1	CSVESRTGGETQYF
TRBJ1-6	TRBV6-5	CASSYGAGQGSPLHF
TRBJ1-1	TRBV29-1	CSGRTGMNTEAFF
TRBJ2-1	TRBV4-2	CASSQGGAGFYNEQFF
TRBJ2-6	TRBV12-3/TRBV12-4	CASSPGQGTGANVLTF
TRBJ2-1	TRBV4-1	CASSQESAGGYEQFF
TRBJ2-7	TRBV27	CASSFSNTGLYEQYF
TRBJ2-7	TRBV29-1	CSVVGPEQYF
TRBJ1-4	TRBV20-1	CSARVFWDSNEKLFF
TRBJ2-5	TRBV6-6	CASSYRTGGETQYF
TRBJ2-5	TRBV10-3	CAISEWTGLAGVNSQETQYF
TRBJ2-5	TRBV29-1	CSVEGLGTSRQETQYF
TRBJ2-7	TRBV10-3	CAISETSEQYF
TRBJ2-1	TRBV28	CASGSQEAGEQFF
TRBJ1-1	TRBV4-3	CASSQLQTGFGITEAFF
TRBJ1-4	TRBV28	CASSDPGQGSEKLFF
TRBJ2-1	TRBV24-1	CATSDLVKGPPYNEQFF
TRBJ2-3	TRBV6-6	CASKLAESTDTQYF
TRBJ2-5	TRBV5-6	CASSSGRPGAQYF
TRBJ1-2	TRBV6-6	CASSSLYGCTF
NA	TRBV20-1	CSALFVEGPTYEQYF
TRBJ2-1	TRBV7-9	CASNGLAEQFF
TRBJ1-1	TRBV9	CASSPLSNRALTEAFF
NA	TRBV6-1	CASSEYNRYYEQYF
TRBJ2-6	TRBV20-1	CSARGKLGSGANVLTF
TRBJ2-1	TRBV10-3	CAISEKAYPYNEQFF
TRBJ1-5	TRBV2	CASSEVRTGASNQPQHF
TRBJ1-2	TRBV4-1	CASSQPTSGGKYGYTF
TRBJ2-4	TRBV10-2	CASSVLEGGNDIQYF
TRBJ1-2	TRBV20-1	CSASLSQGDGYTF
TRBJ1-5	TRBV6-1	CASSGGREAGPQHF
TRBJ2-7	TRBV7-2	CASSFDMSYEQYF
TRBJ2-2	TRBV6-6	CASTDSGELFF
TRBJ2-5	TRBV11-2	CASSSLDRGETQYF
TRBJ1-2	TRBV4-3	CASMRSYGYTF